The 22 T cell receptor beta chains below come from one sample, sequenced in a study of T cells in Graves' hyperthyroidism and ophthalmopathy. Amplification yielded TCR beta CDR3 regions, with RNA transcripts as the source. First-round RT-PCR with HTBI primers amplified the TCR CDR3 region. TCRdb re-called the multiplex PCR reads through MiXCR, storing one row per CDR3 protein. The sample includes approximately 420,000 distinct CDR3 sequences, roughly 13% of them seen just once. What was sequenced was blood. Source of these receptors: a woman under 30 with Graves' hyperthyroidism.

This clonotype turned up a few times. The chain carries TRBV5-1 and TRBJ2-2; 8 bases align to TRBD2. V dropped 3 bases and J dropped 4; count of bases not matched to a gene: 5. Germline V lookup: CDR1 SGHRS, CDR2 YFSETQ. CDR3 length: 15 amino acids. CDR3 sequence: CASSSSGRSTGELFF. CDR3 nucleotide sequence: TGCGCCAGCAGCTCGAGCGGGAGATCCACCGGGGAGCTGTTTTTT.

This clonotype has at least ten counts. The rearrangement uses TRBV20-1 and TRBJ1-2; the match to TRBD1 covers 8 bases. V gave up 5 bases and J gave up 3 bases; unmatched junction bases: 2. CDR1 is DFQATT, CDR2 SNEGSKA, per germline (reference sequence). CDR3 length equals 12 residues. The CDR3 coding sequence is TGCAGTGCTCACAGGGGGGACTATGGCTACACCTTC. Its translation: CSAHRGDYGYTF.

This clonotype has just a few counts. A much larger clone sits a single nucleotide away, making a read error possible. V and J are TRBV20-1 and TRBJ2-3; 10 nucleotides match TRBD2. CDR1 and CDR2 (germline): DFQATT, SNEGSKA (reference sequence). The CDR3 is 18 residues long. J gave up 4 bases and V 3 bases, and 16 bases lay outside the gene matches. The CDR3 bases are TGCAGTGCTAGTCTTCCCACGACTAGCGGGTCGAGCGCAGATACGCAGTATTTT. This encodes CSASLPTTSGSSADTQYF.

The rearrangement links TRBV6-5 to TRBJ1-3; D remains ambiguous. Trimming removed 3 bases from V and 7 bases from J, with 4 bases in between. From germline, CDR1 is MNHEY and CDR2 SVGAGI. The CDR3 extends over 11 amino acids. CDR3 in DNA: TGTGCCAGCAGTTATCGGAACACCATATATTTT. This sequence encodes CASSYRNTIYF.

About this clonotype itself: This clone may be a read error of a much larger clone one base away. The genes are TRBV6-4 and TRBJ1-1; 7 positions agree with TRBD1. V lost 5 bases to trimming and J lost 4 bases; unmatched junction nucleotides: 7. Germline V gives CDR1 MRHNA, CDR2 SNTAGT. CDR3 length equals 14 residues. The CDR3: CASSTGQVSTEAFF. CDR3 in DNA: TGTGCCAGCAGTACAGGACAGGTTAGCACTGAAGCTTTCTTT.

This clonotype has a count of ten or more. V and J are TRBV29-1 and TRBJ2-5, with D possibly matching TRBD2 (5 bases). The V end lost 4 bases, the J end lost 5 bases, and 5 bases lay between the germline ends. CDR3 length: 10 residues. The germline CDR1 and CDR2 sequences are SQVTM and ANQGSEA. CDR3 in DNA: TGCAGCGTTGGCGGGGAGACCCAGTACTTC. It translates to CSVGGETQYF.

The table lists this clonotype with many counts. The CDR3 sequence is CASSLQGPYTEAFF. The CDR3 bases are TGTGCCAGCAGCTTACAGGGGCCGTACACTGAAGCTTTCTTT. The chain combines TRBV7-9 with TRBJ1-1; tentative D call: TRBD1 (6 bases). This CDR3 contains 14 residues. The ends were cut back, 2 bases at V and 3 bases at J, with 10 bases in the middle. Germline-derived CDR1 and CDR2 are SEHNR and FQNEAQ (reference sequence).

This clonotype was counted only a few times. The genes are TRBV5-4 and TRBJ1-2; TRBD1 is a possible D gene (6 bases). Between the trimmed V and J ends, which lost 3 bases and 1 base, there was a span of 10 bases. CDR3 length equals 14 residues. Germline loops: CDR1 SGHNT, CDR2 YYREEE (reference sequence). The CDR3 bases are TGTGCCAGCAGCTGGACAGAGCTTAACTATGGCTACACCTTC. Its protein product is CASSWTELNYGYTF.

In its sample, this clonotype was seen a few times. A junction end diverges from the germline sequence, so it may reflect a read error. The chain couples TRBV10-3 to TRBJ2-7; 9 nucleotides agree with TRBD1. Per the germline V gene, CDR1 is ENHRY and CDR2 is SYGVKD. The CDR3 consists of 17 residues. The CDR3: CAISESDDRGEGYGQYF. The CDR3 DNA reads as TGTGCCATCAGTGAGTCCGACGACAGGGGGGAAGGCTACGGGCAGTACTTC.

This clonotype was counted at least ten times. The chain couples TRBV12-3 or TRBV12-4 to TRBJ2-1; 8 nucleotides match TRBD2. V lost 3 bases and J lost 6; bases outside the gene matches: 10. CDR3 length: 16 residues. CDR3 amino acids: CASSFFGREDRNEQFF. The CDR3 DNA reads TGTGCCAGCAGTTTCTTTGGGCGGGAGGATCGCAATGAGCAGTTCTTC.

The table lists this clonotype with a few counts. V and J are TRBV10-3 and TRBJ1-4; D gene ambiguous. The CDR3 consists of 11 residues. V was trimmed by 8 bases and J by 8 bases, leaving 9 bases between them. Germline CDR1 and CDR2: ENHRY and SYGVKD. The CDR3 DNA reads TGTGCCATCTTCTCTGGGGAAAAACTGTTTTTT. This translates into CAIFSGEKLFF.

This chain uses TRBV10-3 with TRBJ2-7; 9 nucleotides match TRBD2. J lost 2 bases, V lost 0 bases, and 2 bases had no gene match. The germline V gene has CDR1 ENHRY and CDR2 SYGVKD. The CDR3 is made up of 15 amino acids. The CDR3 sequence is CAISESAGGPYEQYF. Written as DNA, the CDR3 is TGTGCCATCAGTGAGTCGGCGGGAGGGCCCTACGAGCAGTACTTC.

The rearrangement joins TRBV6-1 to TRBJ1-2; the D is unclear. This CDR3 region has 11 residues. Trimming pared 6 bases from V and 7 bases from J, leaving 9 bases between. Germline V gene lookup returns CDR1 MNHNS and CDR2 SASEGT. The DNA of the CDR3 is TGTGCCAGCAGGGTGTTGGGTGGCTACACCTTC. Its protein product is CASRVLGGYTF.

The chain is built from TRBV7-3 and TRBJ2-2; 14 nucleotides line up with TRBD2. The trim removed 5 bases at V and 6 bases at J, leaving 8 bases unmatched. The CDR3 contains 17 residues. Germline lookup yields CDR1 SGHTA and CDR2 FQGTGA. Written as DNA, the CDR3 is TGTGCCAGCAGCGCGGGACTAGCGGGAGCTGTAGCCGGGGAGCTGTTTTTT. Translation gives CASSAGLAGAVAGELFF.

The chain carries TRBV28 and TRBJ1-5, with a weak D call TRBD1 (5 bases). The ends were cut back, 5 bases at V and 2 bases at J, with 19 bases in the middle. Germline assignment: CDR1 MDHEN and CDR2 SYDVKM. CDR3 length equals 17 residues. CDR3 nucleotide sequence: TGTGCCAGCAGTCCGTCTGCAGGGCTTTGGGGCAATCAGCCCCAGCATTTT. Its protein product is CASSPSAGLWGNQPQHF.

This clonotype showed up many times. V and J are TRBV6-1 and TRBJ1-2; a possible D gene is TRBD1 (6 bases). The CDR3 length is 14 residues. With 0 bases removed from V and 8 bases from J, the gap between germline ends came to 13 bases. Germline CDR1 MNHNS, CDR2 SASEGT. The CDR3 is CASSEASGVGGYTF. DNA for the CDR3: TGTGCCAGCAGTGAAGCATCAGGGGTAGGAGGCTACACCTTC.

The table lists this clonotype with many counts. This chain uses TRBV7-8 with TRBJ1-2; a possible D gene is TRBD1 (5 bases). V lost 1 base, J lost 8 bases, and 20 bases lay in between. The CDR3 length is 16 residues. The V gene's germline CDR1 is SGHVS and CDR2 FQNEAQ. In nucleotides, the CDR3 is TGTGCCAGCAGCTTAGGCCCAGGGAGGGCCCGAGGCGGCTACACCTTC. It yields the protein CASSLGPGRARGGYTF.

The chain employs TRBV27 and TRBJ2-7, with TRBD2 matching over 7 bases. The CDR3 spans 15 residues. Germline-derived CDR1 and CDR2 are MNHEY and SMNVEV (reference sequence). Trimming cost V 6 bases and J 3 bases; bases outside gene matches: 11. This CDR3 reads CASSLRSAGHYEQYF. CDR3 DNA sequence: TGTGCCAGCAGCCTAAGGTCAGCGGGGCACTACGAGCAGTACTTC.

The chain employs TRBV2 and TRBJ2-6, with 7 bases aligning to TRBD1. CDR3 length: 21 residues. V lost 6 bases, J lost 7 bases, and 27 bases stayed unmatched. Looked up from germline, CDR1 is SNHLY and CDR2 is FYNNEI. The CDR3 here is CASSLTLVRTGGVTAANVLTF. CDR3 DNA sequence: TGTGCCAGCAGCCTTACCCTAGTACGGACAGGAGGTGTGACTGCAGCCAACGTCCTGACTTTC.

This clonotype was recorded at least ten times. The chain is built from TRBV18 and TRBJ1-4; D is unresolved. The V gene lost 0 bases and the J gene lost 8 bases, with 16 bases spanning the gap. Germline CDR1 KGHSH, CDR2 LQKENI. CDR3 size: 16 residues. The CDR3 DNA reads TGTGCCAGCTCACCACCGAGGGCCGCGTATGAGGAAAAACTGTTTTTT. Protein sequence: CASSPPRAAYEEKLFF.

This clonotype showed up many times. The chain employs TRBV28 and TRBJ2-6; D is unclear. Germline V gene lookup returns CDR1 MDHEN and CDR2 SYDVKM. This CDR3 is built from 17 residues. V lost 7 bases and J 4 bases, leaving 20 bases between the germline ends. CDR3 sequence reads: CASIHGLKGPGANVLTF. The CDR3 DNA reads as TGTGCCAGCATACATGGCCTTAAAGGGCCCGGGGCCAACGTCCTGACTTTC. Filled out from reference TRBV28 and TRBJ2-6, the complete variable domain reads DVKVTQSSRYLVKRTGEKVFLECVQDMDHENMFWYRQDPGLGLRLIYFSYDVKMKEKGDIPEGYSVSREKKERFSLILESASTNQTSMYLCASIHGLKGPGANVLTFGAGSRLTVL.

This clonotype was picked up many times. The CDR3 DNA reads as TGTGCCAGCAGCAAAGGGGGCACGGATGGCTACACCTTC. Translated: CASSKGGTDGYTF. This chain uses TRBV6-1 with TRBJ1-2; TRBD1 agrees at 7 bases. CDR1 is MNHNS, CDR2 SASEGT, per germline. V lost 6 bases, J lost 6 bases, and 7 bases stayed unmatched. This CDR3 is 13 amino acids long.